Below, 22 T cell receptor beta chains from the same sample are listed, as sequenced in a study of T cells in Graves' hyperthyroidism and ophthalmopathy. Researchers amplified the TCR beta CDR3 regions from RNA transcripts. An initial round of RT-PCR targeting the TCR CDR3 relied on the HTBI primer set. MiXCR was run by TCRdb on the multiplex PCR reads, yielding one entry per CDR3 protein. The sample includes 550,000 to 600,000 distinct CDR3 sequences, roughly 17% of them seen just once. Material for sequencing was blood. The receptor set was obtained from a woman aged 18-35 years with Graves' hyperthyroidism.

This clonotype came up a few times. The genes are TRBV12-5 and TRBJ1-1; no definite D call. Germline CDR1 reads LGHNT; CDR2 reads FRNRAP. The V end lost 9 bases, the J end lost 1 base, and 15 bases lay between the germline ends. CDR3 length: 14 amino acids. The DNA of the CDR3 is TGTGCTAGGGTAGAACCAGGACGGAACACTGAAGCTTTCTTT. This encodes CARVEPGRNTEAFF.

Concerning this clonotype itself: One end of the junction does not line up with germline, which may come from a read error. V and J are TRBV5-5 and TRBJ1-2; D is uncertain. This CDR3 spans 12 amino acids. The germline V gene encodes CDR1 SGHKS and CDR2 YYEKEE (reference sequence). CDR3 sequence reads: CASSLANYGCTF. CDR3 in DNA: TGTGCCAGCAGCTTGGCCAACTATGGCTGCACCTTC.

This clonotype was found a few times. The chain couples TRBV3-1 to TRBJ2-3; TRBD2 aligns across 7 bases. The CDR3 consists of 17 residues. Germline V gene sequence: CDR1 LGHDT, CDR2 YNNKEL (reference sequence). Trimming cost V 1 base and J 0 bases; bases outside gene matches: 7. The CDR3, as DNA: TGTGCCAGCAGCCAAGGGATTACTAGCGTAAGCACAGATACGCAGTATTTT. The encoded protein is CASSQGITSVSTDTQYF.

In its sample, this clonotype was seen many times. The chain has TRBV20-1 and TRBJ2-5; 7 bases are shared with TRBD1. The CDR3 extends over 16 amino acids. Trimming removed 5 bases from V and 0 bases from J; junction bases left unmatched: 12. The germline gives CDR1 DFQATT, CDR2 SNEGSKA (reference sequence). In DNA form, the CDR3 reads TGCAGTGCTTATAGGACAGGCCTACGCTACCAAGAGACCCAGTACTTC. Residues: CSAYRTGLRYQETQYF.

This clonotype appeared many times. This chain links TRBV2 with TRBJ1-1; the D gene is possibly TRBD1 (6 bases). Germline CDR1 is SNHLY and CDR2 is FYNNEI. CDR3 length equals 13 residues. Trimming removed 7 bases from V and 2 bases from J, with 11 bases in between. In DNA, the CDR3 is TGTGCCAGCAACCTGGACAGAAACACTGAAGCTTTCTTT. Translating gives CASNLDRNTEAFF.

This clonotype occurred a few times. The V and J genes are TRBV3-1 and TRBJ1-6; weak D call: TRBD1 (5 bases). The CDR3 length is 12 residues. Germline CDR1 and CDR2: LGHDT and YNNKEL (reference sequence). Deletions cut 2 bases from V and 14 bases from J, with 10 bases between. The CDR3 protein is CASSQRTQSLHF. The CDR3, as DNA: TGTGCCAGCAGCCAAAGGACACAATCCCTCCACTTT.

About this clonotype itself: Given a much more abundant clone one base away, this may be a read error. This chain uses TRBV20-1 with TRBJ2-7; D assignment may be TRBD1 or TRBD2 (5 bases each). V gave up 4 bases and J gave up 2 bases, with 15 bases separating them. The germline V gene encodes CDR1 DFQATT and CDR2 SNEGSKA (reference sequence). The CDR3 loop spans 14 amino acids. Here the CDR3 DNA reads TGCAGTGCTACCGGGACGGAGAGCCCCTACGAGCAGTACTTC. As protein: CSATGTESPYEQYF.

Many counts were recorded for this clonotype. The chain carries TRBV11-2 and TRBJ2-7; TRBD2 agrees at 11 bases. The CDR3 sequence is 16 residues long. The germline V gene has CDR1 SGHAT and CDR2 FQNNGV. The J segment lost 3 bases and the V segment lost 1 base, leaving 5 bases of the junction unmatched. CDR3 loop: CASSLGGLAGGYEQYF. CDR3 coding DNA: TGTGCCAGCAGCTTAGGCGGACTAGCGGGTGGCTACGAGCAGTACTTC.

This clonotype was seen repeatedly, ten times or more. CDR3 residues: CSVVYNEQFF. As DNA, the CDR3 is TGCAGTGTTGTTTACAATGAGCAGTTCTTC. The chain joins TRBV20-1 to TRBJ2-1; D is undetermined. V lost 7 bases and J lost 4, with 5 bases in between. The CDR3 has 10 amino acids. CDR1 DFQATT and CDR2 SNEGSKA come from the germline V gene (reference sequence).

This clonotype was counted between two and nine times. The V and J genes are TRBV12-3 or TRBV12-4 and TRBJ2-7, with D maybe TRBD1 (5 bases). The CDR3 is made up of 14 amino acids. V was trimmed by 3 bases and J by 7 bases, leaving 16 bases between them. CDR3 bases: TGTGCCAGCAGTTTCCGGGCAGGGTCTCAGGAGCAGTACTTC. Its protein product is CASSFRAGSQEQYF.

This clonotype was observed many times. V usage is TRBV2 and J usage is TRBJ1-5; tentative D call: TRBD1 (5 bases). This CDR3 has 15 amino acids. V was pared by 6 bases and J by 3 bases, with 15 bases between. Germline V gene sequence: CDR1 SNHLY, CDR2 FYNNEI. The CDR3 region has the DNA TGTGCCAGCAGCATACGCGGGACGAACAATCAGCCCCAGCATTTT. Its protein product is CASSIRGTNNQPQHF.

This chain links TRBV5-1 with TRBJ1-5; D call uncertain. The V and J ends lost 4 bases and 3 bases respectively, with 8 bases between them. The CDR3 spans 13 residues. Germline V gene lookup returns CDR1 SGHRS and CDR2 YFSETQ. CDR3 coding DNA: TGCGCCAGCAGCAACCAGCCCAATCAGCCCCAGCATTTT. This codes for CASSNQPNQPQHF.

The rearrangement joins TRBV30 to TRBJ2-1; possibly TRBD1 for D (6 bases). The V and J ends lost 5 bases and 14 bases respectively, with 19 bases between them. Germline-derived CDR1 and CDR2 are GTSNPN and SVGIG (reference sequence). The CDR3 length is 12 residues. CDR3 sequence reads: CAWGRNREQEFF. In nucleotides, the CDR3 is TGTGCCTGGGGAAGGAACAGGGAGCAGGAGTTCTTC.

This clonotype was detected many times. CDR3 sequence: CASSEVGIRYGYTF. In DNA, the CDR3 is TGTGCCAGCAGTGAAGTGGGGATTCGCTATGGCTACACCTTC. The chain links TRBV6-1 to TRBJ1-2; D gene uncertain. The V gene lost 1 base and the J gene lost 4 bases, with 10 bases spanning the gap. The V gene's germline CDR1 is MNHNS and CDR2 SASEGT. CDR3 size: 14 residues.

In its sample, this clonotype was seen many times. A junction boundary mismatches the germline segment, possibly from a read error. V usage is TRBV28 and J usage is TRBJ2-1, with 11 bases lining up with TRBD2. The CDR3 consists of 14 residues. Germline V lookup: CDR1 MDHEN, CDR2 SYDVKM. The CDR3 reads CASSSSGRYNEQFF. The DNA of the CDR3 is TGTGCCAGTAGTTCTAGCGGGAGGTACAATGAGCAGTTCTTC. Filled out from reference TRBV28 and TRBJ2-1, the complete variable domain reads DVKVTQSSRYLVKRTGEKVFLECVQDMDHENMFWYRQDPGLGLRLIYFSYDVKMKEKGDIPEGYSVSREKKERFSLILESASTNQTSMYLCASSSSGRYNEQFFGPGTRLTVL.

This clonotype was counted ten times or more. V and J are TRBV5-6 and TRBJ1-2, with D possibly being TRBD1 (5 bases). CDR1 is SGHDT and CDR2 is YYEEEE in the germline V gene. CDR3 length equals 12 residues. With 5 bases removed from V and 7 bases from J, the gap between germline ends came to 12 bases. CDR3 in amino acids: CASSISGGGYTF. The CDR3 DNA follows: TGTGCCAGCAGTATCTCTGGGGGTGGCTACACCTTC.

CDR3 nucleotide sequence: TGTGCCAGCAGGCTTGACAGCCAAAATGAAAAACTGTTTTTT. This codes for CASRLDSQNEKLFF. The gene calls are TRBV2 and TRBJ1-4, with D maybe TRBD1 (5 bases). CDR3 size: 14 residues. In germline, CDR1 is SNHLY, CDR2 FYNNEI. V lost 6 bases and J 5 bases, leaving 13 bases between the germline ends.

CDR3: CAISESGTQGGYTF. The DNA for the CDR3 is TGTGCCATCAGTGAGTCTGGGACCCAGGGTGGCTACACCTTC. The rearrangement uses TRBV10-3 and TRBJ1-2, with D maybe TRBD1 (5 bases). CDR3 length: 14 residues. Trimming shortened V by 0 bases and J by 7 bases, and 12 bases separated the two germline ends. Germline CDR1 reads ENHRY; CDR2 reads SYGVKD.

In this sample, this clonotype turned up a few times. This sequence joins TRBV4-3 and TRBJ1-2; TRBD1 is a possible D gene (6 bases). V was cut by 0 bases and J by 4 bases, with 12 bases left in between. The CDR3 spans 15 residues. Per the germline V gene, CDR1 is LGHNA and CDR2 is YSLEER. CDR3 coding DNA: TGCGCCAGCAGCCAAGAACAGGACAGTTTCTATGGCTACACCTTC. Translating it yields CASSQEQDSFYGYTF.

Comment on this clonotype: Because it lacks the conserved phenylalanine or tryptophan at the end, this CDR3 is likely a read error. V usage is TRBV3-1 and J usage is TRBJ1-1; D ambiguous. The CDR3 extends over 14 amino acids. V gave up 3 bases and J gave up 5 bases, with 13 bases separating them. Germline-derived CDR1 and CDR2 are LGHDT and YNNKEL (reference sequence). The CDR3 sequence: CASSHFIGETEAFS. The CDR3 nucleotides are TGTGCCAGCAGCCACTTCATAGGAGAGACTGAAGCTTTCTCT.

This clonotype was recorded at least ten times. The CDR3 DNA reads as TGTGCCAGCAGTTTGGAGACTAGCGAGACCAATGAGCAGTTCTTC. Translating gives CASSLETSETNEQFF. The chain carries TRBV6-2 or TRBV6-3 and TRBJ2-1; TRBD2 matches 8 bases. Per germline, CDR1 MNHEY and CDR2 SVGEGT. CDR3 length: 15 residues. V was pared by 4 bases and J by 6 bases, with 8 bases of the junction left unmatched.

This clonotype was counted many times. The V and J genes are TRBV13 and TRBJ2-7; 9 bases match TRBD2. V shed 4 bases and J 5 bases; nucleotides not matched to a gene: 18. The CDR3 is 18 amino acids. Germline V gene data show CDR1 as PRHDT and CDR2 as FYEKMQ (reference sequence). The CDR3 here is CASSSNLGAGGSNHEQYF. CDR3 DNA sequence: TGTGCCAGCAGCTCAAACCTTGGAGCGGGAGGTAGTAACCACGAGCAGTACTTC.